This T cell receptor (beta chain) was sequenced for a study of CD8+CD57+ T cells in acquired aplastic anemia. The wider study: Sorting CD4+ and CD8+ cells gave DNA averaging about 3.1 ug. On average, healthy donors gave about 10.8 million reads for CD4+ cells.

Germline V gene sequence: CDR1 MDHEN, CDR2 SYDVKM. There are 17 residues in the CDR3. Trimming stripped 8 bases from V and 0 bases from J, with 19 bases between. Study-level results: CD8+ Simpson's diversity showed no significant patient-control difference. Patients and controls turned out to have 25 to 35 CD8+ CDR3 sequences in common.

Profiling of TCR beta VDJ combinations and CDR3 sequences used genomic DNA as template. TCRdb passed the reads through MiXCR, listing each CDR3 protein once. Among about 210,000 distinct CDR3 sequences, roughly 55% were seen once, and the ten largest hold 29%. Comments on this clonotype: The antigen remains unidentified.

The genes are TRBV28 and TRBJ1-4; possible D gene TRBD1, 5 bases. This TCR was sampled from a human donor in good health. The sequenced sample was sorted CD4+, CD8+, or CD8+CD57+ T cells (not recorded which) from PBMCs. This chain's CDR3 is CASRTRPGRPTNEKLFF. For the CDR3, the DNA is TGTGCCAGCCGTACTCGTCCAGGGCGCCCAACTAATGAAAAACTGTTTTTT.